This T cell receptor (beta chain) was recorded in a study of CD8 T cells in ankylosing spondylitis. General study findings and limits: A subset of motif variants has previously been described in the synovial fluid and blood of reactive arthritis.

The CDR3 is made up of 14 amino acids. Trimming removed 0 bases from V and 5 bases from J; junction bases left unmatched: 4. CDR1 and CDR2 (germline): SGDLS, YYNGEE. TCRdb itself ran the 5' RACE reads through MiXCR, one entry per CDR3 protein. Of around 100,000 distinct CDR3 sequences in the sample, around 24% were seen once. There are many counts of this clonotype. Its antigen is unknown. The TCR originated in a male donor with ankylosing spondylitis. The source material was synovial fluid, either unsorted or a sorted T cell fraction (not recorded which). The chain recombines TRBV9 with TRBJ2-5, with TRBD1 matching over 7 bases. CDR3 protein: CASSVGQGRETQYF. The CDR3 bases are TGTGCCAGCAGCGTAGGACAGGGCCGGGAGACCCAGTACTTC.